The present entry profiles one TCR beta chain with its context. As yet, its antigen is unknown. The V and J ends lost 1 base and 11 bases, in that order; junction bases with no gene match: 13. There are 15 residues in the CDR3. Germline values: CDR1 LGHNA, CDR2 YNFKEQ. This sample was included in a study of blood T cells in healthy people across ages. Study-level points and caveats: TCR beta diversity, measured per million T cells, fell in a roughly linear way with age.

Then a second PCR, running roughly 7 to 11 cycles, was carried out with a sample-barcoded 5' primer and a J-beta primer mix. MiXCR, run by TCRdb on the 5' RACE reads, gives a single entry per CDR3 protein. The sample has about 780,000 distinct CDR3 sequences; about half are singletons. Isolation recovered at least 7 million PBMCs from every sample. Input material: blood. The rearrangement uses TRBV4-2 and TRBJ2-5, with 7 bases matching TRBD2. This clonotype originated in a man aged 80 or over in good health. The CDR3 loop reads CASSQVGGEAREQYF. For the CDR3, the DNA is TGTGCCAGCAGCCAAGTCGGCGGGGAAGCGCGGGAGCAGTACTTC.